The 24 T cell receptor beta chains below all came from one sample that was sequenced in a study of blood T cell repertoires in COVID-19. TCRdb's table, derived via immunoSEQ multiplex PCR, lists solely in-frame clones and lacks some. The repertoire consists of fewer than 200,000 clones, with about 84% occurring once and the leading ten covering 10% to 15%. The source material was PBMCs or T cells enriched from blood (not recorded which). Receptors were obtained from a man aged 45 to 65 who had recovered from COVID-19.

This rearrangement joins TRBV6-5 to TRBJ1-1; D possibly corresponds to TRBD1 (6 bases). In germline, CDR1 is MNHEY, CDR2 SVGAGI. The CDR3 consists of 14 residues. V dropped 5 bases and J dropped 5 bases, with 15 bases sitting between them. The CDR3 loop reads CASSIRGAGTEAFF. DNA of the CDR3: TGTGCCAGCAGTATTCGGGGGGCGGGAACTGAAGCTTTCTTT.

The rearrangement uses TRBV24-1 and TRBJ1-1, with TRBD1 matching over 7 bases. The J segment lost 10 bases and the V segment lost 6 bases, leaving 13 bases of the junction unmatched. Germline V gives CDR1 KGHDR, CDR2 SFDVKD. CDR3 length: 14 residues. The CDR3 bases are TGTGCCACCAGTCCAGGGGGGACCCGGACTCCAGCTTTCTTT. It yields the protein CATSPGGTRTPAFF.

The chain recombines TRBV19 with TRBJ2-7, with TRBD1 matching over 7 bases. Unmatched junction bases numbered 4, after V lost 3 bases and J lost 2 bases. Germline V gene data show CDR1 as LNHDA and CDR2 as SQIVND (reference sequence). There are 14 residues in the CDR3. CDR3 sequence reads: CASSMTGLAYEQYF. The CDR3 nucleotides read TGTGCCAGTAGTATGACAGGGTTGGCCTACGAGCAGTACTTC.

The chain uses TRBV30 and TRBJ1-5, with a tentative D call TRBD1 (5 bases). Germline CDR1 is GTSNPN and CDR2 is SVGIG (reference sequence). The V end was cut by 3 bases, the J end by 4 bases, with 10 bases between. The CDR3 extends over 13 amino acids. This CDR3 reads CAWRQGRNQPQHF. CDR3 nucleotides: TGTGCCTGGAGGCAGGGTCGTAATCAGCCCCAGCATTTT.

On this clone: The junction departs from the called germline gene at one end, perhaps through a read error. The chain couples TRBV2 to TRBJ2-1, with TRBD1 as a possible D gene (5 bases). The CDR3 is 15 amino acids. Germline CDR1 reads SNHLY; CDR2 reads FYNNEI. CDR3 nucleotide sequence: TGTGCCAGCAGGGAAGGGGCCAGGGCCGGCAATGAGCAGTTCTTC. Translated: CASREGARAGNEQFF.

This chain links TRBV10-2 with TRBJ1-4, with 9 bases that match TRBD1. With 5 bases clipped from V and 5 bases from J, the junction kept 9 bases outside the gene matches. Germline V gene lookup returns CDR1 WSHSY and CDR2 SAAADI. The CDR3 contains 16 residues. The CDR3 DNA follows: TGCGCCAGCAGTCGGTGGACAGGGGTGCCCAATGAAAAACTGTTTTTT. Its protein product is CASSRWTGVPNEKLFF.

The rearrangement uses TRBV19 and TRBJ2-5, with 12 nucleotides matching TRBD2. The CDR3 is made up of 18 amino acids. The J segment lost 0 bases and the V segment lost 6 bases, leaving 11 bases of the junction unmatched. The V gene's germline CDR1 is LNHDA and CDR2 SQIVND (reference sequence). Here the CDR3 DNA reads TGTGCCAGTAGGTCCGCCTCTAGCGGGGGGGCCTACCAAGAGACCCAGTACTTC. It yields the protein CASRSASSGGAYQETQYF.

The chain has TRBV19 and TRBJ1-2, with D perhaps matching TRBD1 (5 bases). Looked up from germline, CDR1 is LNHDA and CDR2 is SQIVND (reference sequence). Trimming removed 5 bases at V and 0 bases at J, with 10 bases between. This CDR3 spans 14 amino acids. The CDR3 loop reads CASSWGSSNYGYTF. The CDR3 nucleotides are TGTGCCAGTAGTTGGGGCAGCTCTAACTATGGCTACACCTTC. Drawing the rest from reference TRBV19 and TRBJ1-2, the complete variable domain is DGGITQSPKYLFRKEGQNVTLSCEQNLNHDAMYWYRQDPGQGLRLIYYSQIVNDFQKGDIAEGYSVSREKKESFPLTVTSAQKNPTAFYLCASSWGSSNYGYTFGSGTRLTVV.

The gene calls are TRBV7-9 and TRBJ2-3, with TRBD2 matching 9 bases. V lost 2 bases to trimming and J lost 2 bases; unmatched junction nucleotides: 5. CDR1 is SEHNR and CDR2 is FQNEAQ in the germline V gene (reference sequence). This CDR3 contains 16 residues. CDR3 sequence (DNA): TGTGCCAGCAGCTTATCCAGCGGGGGGTACACAGATACGCAGTATTTT. Translating gives CASSLSSGGYTDTQYF.

The chain couples TRBV5-5 to TRBJ2-3, with TRBD2 identical over 8 bases. The CDR3 covers 13 residues. Germline V lookup: CDR1 SGHKS, CDR2 YYEKEE (reference sequence). V lost 6 bases to trimming and J lost 4 bases; unmatched junction nucleotides: 4. CDR3 loop: CASTLAGSDTQYF. CDR3 coding DNA: TGTGCCAGCACCCTAGCGGGTTCAGATACGCAGTATTTT.

The chain uses TRBV7-2 and TRBJ1-4, with D perhaps matching TRBD1 (6 bases). The CDR3 has 15 residues. Trimming left V 5 bases short and J 6 bases short, with 16 bases between. Germline loops: CDR1 SGHTA, CDR2 FQGNSA. Written as DNA, the CDR3 is TGTGCCAGCAGCGGGTCAGACAGGACCTATGAAAAACTGTTTTTT. Amino acids: CASSGSDRTYEKLFF.

This clone was recorded only once. This rearrangement joins TRBV4-3 to TRBJ1-1, with 8 nucleotides matching TRBD1. This CDR3 is 15 amino acids long. The trim removed 0 bases at V and 5 bases at J, leaving 5 bases unmatched. The germline V gene has CDR1 LGHNA and CDR2 YSLEER. CDR3 amino acids: CASSQDRGLGTEAFF. In DNA, the CDR3 is TGCGCCAGCAGCCAAGACAGGGGGCTTGGGACTGAAGCTTTCTTT.

This sequence joins TRBV18 and TRBJ1-5; the D gene is possibly TRBD1 (6 bases). CDR3 length equals 17 residues. V was cut by 0 bases and J by 3 bases, with 15 bases left in between. The germline CDR1 and CDR2 sequences are KGHSH and LQKENI. The CDR3 sequence: CASSPPKSRGINQPQHF. CDR3 nucleotide sequence: TGTGCCAGCTCACCACCGAAAAGTAGGGGGATCAATCAGCCCCAGCATTTT.

This chain links TRBV5-1 with TRBJ2-2; tentative D call: TRBD2 (6 bases). The CDR3 sequence is 13 residues long. V lost 7 bases and J lost 1, with 8 bases in between. Looked up from germline, CDR1 is SGHRS and CDR2 is YFSETQ. CDR3 loop: CASGGENTGELFF. CDR3 nucleotides: TGCGCCAGCGGAGGGGAGAACACCGGGGAGCTGTTTTTT.

This clone turned up a few times. The V and J genes are TRBV5-1 and TRBJ1-5; 8 bases agree with TRBD1. Trimming took 0 bases from V and 4 from J; bases not matched to a gene: 3. CDR3 length: 15 amino acids. The V gene's germline CDR1 is SGHRS and CDR2 YFSETQ. CDR3 in amino acids: CASSLDTGGNQPQHF. The CDR3 DNA sequence: TGCGCCAGCAGCTTGGATACAGGGGGTAATCAGCCCCAGCATTTT.

The chain uses TRBV7-2 and TRBJ1-6; TRBD1 might be the D (6 bases). The CDR3 is 15 residues long. In germline, CDR1 is SGHTA, CDR2 FQGNSA. The germline V and J ends were trimmed by 5 bases and 6 bases, with 14 bases remaining between them. CDR3 nucleotide sequence: TGTGCCAGCAGCACAGGGTCCCAGGGTAATTCACCCCTCCACTTT. Protein product: CASSTGSQGNSPLHF.

The CDR3 DNA reads as TGTGCCAGCACCCCCACCGGGACAGGGTTGACAGATACGCAGTATTTT. Translating it yields CASTPTGTGLTDTQYF. This chain joins TRBV2 and TRBJ2-3; TRBD1 aligns across 9 bases. There are 16 residues in the CDR3. The germline V gene encodes CDR1 SNHLY and CDR2 FYNNEI. Unmatched junction bases numbered 11, after V lost 7 bases and J lost 3 bases.

CDR3 residues: CASSPVSNQPQHF. CDR3 bases: TGCGCCAGCAGTCCAGTTAGCAATCAGCCCCAGCATTTT. The rearrangement joins TRBV4-1 to TRBJ1-5; the D is unclear. This CDR3 comprises 13 residues. Germline CDR1 reads MGHRA; CDR2 reads YSYEKL. V lost 6 bases, J lost 0 bases, and 6 bases lay in between.

This sequence joins TRBV11-1 and TRBJ1-1; 7 bases are shared with TRBD1. The CDR3 loop spans 12 amino acids. CDR1 is SGHAT and CDR2 is FQDESV in the germline V gene (reference sequence). V trimming: 4 bases; J trimming: 8 bases; junction bases outside the gene matches: 4. DNA of the CDR3: TGTGCCAGCAGCTCCGACAGGGCCGAAGCTTTCTTT. It specifies CASSSDRAEAFF.

V and J are TRBV29-1 and TRBJ2-7; D might be TRBD1 (6 bases). This CDR3 has 14 residues. The V gene lost 5 bases and the J gene lost 5 bases, with 19 bases spanning the gap. CDR1 is SQVTM and CDR2 is ANQGSEA in the germline V gene. CDR3 DNA: TGCAGCGTTACTGTTGGGCAGGGGTTCGACGAGCAGTACTTC. Its protein is CSVTVGQGFDEQYF.

This chain links TRBV2 with TRBJ2-7; TRBD1 agrees at 9 bases. This CDR3 has 14 amino acids. The germline gives CDR1 SNHLY, CDR2 FYNNEI. The V gene end was trimmed by 5 bases and the J gene end by 3 bases; junction bases not matched to a gene: 5. In DNA, the CDR3 is TGTGCCAGCAGTTTGGACAGGGGTAACTACGAGCAGTACTTC. Amino acid sequence: CASSLDRGNYEQYF.

J is TRBJ1-5 and V is TRBV27; 7 bases line up with TRBD1. CDR1 is MNHEY and CDR2 is SMNVEV in the germline V gene (reference sequence). Germline trimming cut 2 bases from V and 1 base from J; bases unmatched to any gene: 2. The CDR3 is 15 residues long. DNA of the CDR3: TGTGCCAGCAGTTTAGGCAGGGGGAGCAATCAGCCCCAGCATTTT. Translated: CASSLGRGSNQPQHF.

The chain couples TRBV19 to TRBJ1-1; 8 bases are a match to TRBD1. J was trimmed by 6 bases and V by 8 bases; bases with no gene match: 8. The CDR3 extends over 13 amino acids. Germline CDR1 is LNHDA and CDR2 is SQIVND (reference sequence). CDR3 protein: CASVPGGIAEAFF. CDR3 bases: TGTGCCAGTGTCCCAGGGGGCATCGCTGAAGCTTTCTTT.

The V call is TRBV9, the J call TRBJ1-2, with 11 bases identical to TRBD1. This CDR3 region has 15 residues. Germline V CDR1 and CDR2: SGDLS, YYNGEE. The V gene end was trimmed by 4 bases and the J gene end by 8 bases; junction bases not matched to a gene: 10. The CDR3 DNA reads TGTGCCAGCAGCCAGGGGCACGGGACAGGGGGAGGCTACACCTTC. This gives the protein CASSQGHGTGGGYTF. The variable domain in full, with the rest retrieved from reference TRBV9 and TRBJ1-2, is DSGVTQTPKHLITATGQRVTLRCSPRSGDLSVYWYQQSLDQGLQFLIQYYNGEERAKGNILERFSAQQFPDLHSELNLSSLELGDSALYFCASSQGHGTGGGYTFGSGTRLTVV.